Described below is a single TCR beta chain sequence and its context. The data are from a study of OX40 agonist ivuxolimab in advanced cancers. The overall study: The treatment was a fully human IgG2 OX40 agonist, ivuxolimab.

TCRdb keeps only in-frame clones here, not all; method: immunoSEQ multiplex PCR. The data show 60,000 to 100,000 clones, 92% seen once. The receptor comes from an adult with an advanced solid tumor such as melanoma, head and neck, liver or kidney cancer. This specimen was CD4+ or CD8+ T cells sorted from blood, taken in a trial of the OX40 agonist ivuxolimab.

CDR3 in amino acids: CAISEGQMNTEAFF. The CDR3 nucleotides are TGTGCCATCAGTGAAGGTCAGATGAACACTGAAGCTTTCTTT. The chain couples TRBV10-3 to TRBJ1-1; unclear D gene. Germline-derived CDR1 and CDR2 are ENHRY and SYGVKD. Trimming stripped 3 bases from V and 0 bases from J, with 8 bases between. CDR3 length: 14 residues.